This T cell receptor beta chain was observed in a study of cytomegalovirus exposure and HLA in healthy donors (dated by TCRdb to about 2017). About the study as a whole: In an earlier analysis of 587 of the donors, around 290 Gb of sequence data and approximately 100 million unique TCR beta sequences from roughly 200 million T cells were reported. High-throughput TCR immunosequencing, statistical association of individual TCRs with disease status, and machine learning were combined to predict cytomegalovirus infection status. The number of donors typed differed by locus, with roughly 620-640 for A, B, C, DRB1 and DQB1, 522 for DQA1, over 600 for DPA1, and some 470 for DPB1. A handful of DR-DQ haplotypes were handled as single units for association and clustering because linkage in the cohort was strong. Roughly 300 gigabases of sequencing data and approximately 85 million unique TCR sequences were included in an early release covering around 600 HLA-typed donors. Donor age, sex, ethnicity and CMV serostatus were compiled alongside the repertoire data. Class I and class II HLA loci were covered by the typing at four-digit resolution. An earlier analysis of about 600 of the donors used high-throughput TCR beta sequencing to judge whether each TCR beta V gene segment behaved as functional or pseudogenic. To study patterns of TCR occurrence, a later analysis re-analyzed previously published TCR beta repertoires from more than 550 donors and added high-resolution HLA genotyping. Every discovery cohort repertoire had been produced on one sequencing platform. The later analysis used no new phenotypic data to find candidate immune exposures, relying instead on TCR beta sequences and their occurrence across donors. The aim of the study was to test whether cataloging public T cell receptors could identify signatures of past pathogen exposure. Of the 350 to 450 genotyped donors, 65% to 90% fell in the genetic ancestry cluster associated with self-reported Caucasian donors. Among about 400 genotyped donors of the cohort, an average of roughly 230,000 unique TCR beta nucleotide sequences was sequenced per donor, of which about 19% were non-productive. The study profiled the T cell repertoires of under 850 subjects by immunosequencing and related them to cytomegalovirus serostatus. A separate validation cohort of 100 to 150 different subjects was used in addition to the roughly 720-subject first cohort. Genome-wide SNP genotypes for about 65% of the 666 donors were used in a later genetic analysis, which treated that subset as a discovery cohort. Results the study describes overall, beyond this receptor: The authors suggested that the approach could potentially be extended to other disease states and immunological phenotypes. Some IMGT-functional V segments, including TRBV6-2 and TRBV6-3, could not be distinguished by the 87-base-pair reads and were therefore excluded. This cohort had only TCR beta chains sequenced, and the lack of alpha or paired-chain data limited which features could be detected. In a later genetic analysis, fewer N-insertions in productive TCRs were reported among donors in an Asian-associated ancestry cluster than the approximately 670-donor mean. A total of fewer than 200 TCR beta chains were listed by the study as associated with cytomegalovirus. Most CMV-associated TCR beta chains appeared to be HLA-restricted in a later analysis, and the HLA associations seemed to be driven largely by CMV exposure. A later analysis reported that several top co-occurrence clusters appeared linked to parvovirus B19, influenza, CMV and Epstein-Barr virus. A cluster of highly shared sequence variants was judged likely to represent a technical artifact of the sequencing pipeline. A later analysis found that TCR association rates varied across HLA loci, with DRB1 alleles showing the most associated TCRs and HLA-C alleles the fewest. Compared with equally common non-associated chains, HLA-associated TCR beta chains in a later analysis were more clonally expanded and had lower generation probabilities. When HLA alleles, especially DR and DQ, strongly co-occurred, TCR associations were difficult to assign to individual alleles. Correlated functional status among segregating V segments might reflect linkage disequilibrium, but an unknown experimental factor could not be ruled out. Across donors, most TCR sequences were observed very rarely, whereas some public TCRs were present in many individuals. An association between a missense DCLRE1C variant and V-gene and J-gene trimming of TCR beta chains was found in a later genetic analysis and replicated in an independent cohort. CMV serostatus was the only immune exposure information available for the cohort. In a later analysis, 16,951 TCR beta sequences were associated with specific HLA alleles at a false discovery rate of 0.05. Roughly uniform sequencing depth across donors was assumed in presence/absence analyses, although this assumption may not hold. Because HLA typing was unavailable for some donors at each locus, only the typed subset was used in association tests. A few of the identified cytomegalovirus-associated TCR beta chains were confirmed in vitro to be specific for cytomegalovirus antigens. Because counts were too low, roughly 18 rarely observed V segments, including chromosome 9 orphons, were left out of the earlier analysis of 587 of the donors. A further reported finding was that TCR beta sequences accurately predicted the HLA-A and HLA-B alleles for most subjects in the first cohort. In both the original and validation cohorts, the classifier was reported to diagnose cytomegalovirus status with high specificity and sensitivity. Broadly in line with IMGT annotations, most TCR beta V segments showed up in productive rearrangements about 90% or about 30% of the time in an earlier analysis of 587 of the donors.

Based on the germline V gene (reference sequence), the CDR1 and CDR2 sequences are LNHDA and SQIVND. The CDR3 contains 12 residues, cysteine and phenylalanine counted. The read is trimmed to its CDR3 DNA, 36 bases read in frame from base 1. The cohort was made up of approximately 670 healthy bone marrow donors. All cohort members were sampled while nominally healthy, although unrecorded immune exposures were likely present. The donor was CMV seropositive and belonged to the group of 250 to 300 seropositive cohort members. Every donor gave a peripheral blood sample, and the peripheral blood mononuclear cells from that sample were used for TCR beta sequencing. Genomic DNA extraction from the blood cell samples was performed with the Qiagen DNeasy Blood Extraction Kit. Receptor libraries were prepared by the immunoSEQ multiplex PCR assay. For the multiplex PCR, a mixture combining 60 forward primers for TCR Vbeta segments and 13 reverse primers for TCR Jbeta segments was used. The CDR3 region of rearranged TCR beta genes was amplified from genomic DNA by a multiplex PCR assay. The amplified TCR beta libraries were sequenced on the Illumina HiSeq System as 87-base-pair reads. As for how the authors treated the data: A later analysis counted approximately 74 million unique TCR beta chains across the 650 to 800 repertoires, and some 11 million of these chains were shared by at least two donors. To remove PCR and sequencing errors, raw reads were error-corrected and collapsed into unique sequences using a nearest-neighbor algorithm that merged closely related sequences. CDR3 sequences were aligned to IMGT reference sequences to assign V, D and J gene segments. For a sequence to be retained, a match of at least six nucleotides to both a V gene segment and a J gene segment was required. Rearrangements were classified as productive when the CDR3 lacked stop codons and remained in frame with V and J, and all other rearrangements were classified as non-productive. Following IMGT convention, CDR3 was defined as the stretch from the second conserved V-encoded cysteine up to the conserved J-encoded phenylalanine. Sequences without an unambiguous match to a single V gene segment were excluded from the earlier analysis of 587 of the donors. An earlier analysis of 587 of the donors classified V segments as functional when productive rearrangements were above 56.7% and as segregating when the standard deviation between donors was above 5%. To diagnose cytomegalovirus status from the catalog of TCR beta chain sequences, a statistical classification framework was built. V and J gene assignment, in a later analysis, came from comparing TCR nucleotide sequences with IMGT/GENE-DB human TR gene sequences. In a later analysis, CDR3 sequences and most-parsimonious VDJ recombination scenarios were assigned using the TCRdist pipeline. In a later analysis, every TCR beta chain was defined by the combination of its CDR3 amino acid sequence and its V-gene family, and reads without a unique V-gene family were dropped. A later analysis removed several hundred highly shared, low-generation-probability nucleotide sequences to deal with suspected cross-contamination and a sequencing artifact. In a later analysis, a clonal expansion index was calculated for each public chain from normalized within-repertoire ranks of inferred template counts. In a later analysis, generation probabilities were computed using a VDJ recombination model fitted to out-of-frame rearrangements, and the results were checked against IGoR. In a later analysis, TCR-TCR, TCR-HLA and TCR-CMV co-occurrence was scored with hypergeometric tests, and a repertoire-size bias correction was applied to TCR pairs. A later analysis estimated false discovery rates by permuting HLA or CMV assignments 20 times. In a later analysis, co-occurring TCRs were grouped with DBSCAN, and TCRdist sequence similarity was added when clustering was performed within HLA-allele-positive subsets. For co-occurrence clustering, repertoires with fewer than 30,000 or more than 120,000 public chains were excluded, along with about five repertoires with anomalous nucleotide sharing. This immuneACCESS table, as held by TCRdb, lists in-frame sequences with V and J called but not all clones. Of the missing ones, under half trace to an unresolved V gene in checked studies; the others have no known cause. That table furnishes V, J and clone size, whereas the DNA furnished D and trimming. A total of around 200,000 clones appear in this sample, 77% of them only once. The top ten clonotypes cover around 2.8% of the sample.

About this clone: The clone's antigen remains unknown. There are no base qualities to consult, and no much larger clone falls within one base.

Recombination linked TRBV19 to TRBJ2-5; no confident D gene assignment can be made. The end of the DNA is better explained by TRBJ2-7, so the J call may be wrong. This receptor was identified in an older woman in good health and CMV-seropositive. Sequenced material: PBMCs. The CDR3 corresponds to CASKSGSYEQYF. The nucleotide sequence is TGTGCCAGTAAATCAGGCTCCTACGAGCAGTACTTC.